Listed here are 8 T cell receptor beta chains from one sample, sequenced in a study of CD4+ T cells in melanoma. Profiled with immunoSEQ multiplex PCR; TCRdb holds only in-frame clones, not every one. Of approximately 110,000 clones listed, about nine tenths are singletons. What was sequenced was peripheral blood. The receptor set was obtained from a human donor with melanoma.

The V call is TRBV7-7, the J call TRBJ2-1, with no clear D. Germline CDR1 reads SSHAT; CDR2 reads FNYEAQ (reference sequence). Trimming left V 2 bases short and J 2 bases short, with 7 bases between. The CDR3 runs 14 residues. CDR3 sequence reads: CASSLRETYNEQFF. The CDR3 nucleotides read TGTGCCAGCAGCTTACGAGAGACCTACAATGAGCAGTTCTTC.

The chain is built from TRBV19 and TRBJ2-3; either TRBD1 or TRBD2 may fit D (6 bases each). The CDR3 loop spans 18 amino acids. V was clipped by 9 bases and J by 2 bases, with 27 bases between them. Germline CDR1 reads LNHDA; CDR2 reads SQIVND (reference sequence). CDR3 DNA sequence: TGTGCCAGCAAGATTCTTGGGGGGCTCCCCTTAGACACAGATACGCAGTATTTT. This sequence encodes CASKILGGLPLDTDTQYF.

The gene calls are TRBV7-9 and TRBJ2-6; no firm D call. CDR3 length: 15 amino acids. V was cut by 5 bases and J by 0 bases, with 8 bases left in between. Looked up from germline, CDR1 is SEHNR and CDR2 is FQNEAQ (reference sequence). The CDR3 coding sequence is TGTGCCAGCAGCCCCCGGGTCTCTGGGGCCAACGTCCTGACTTTC. Amino acid sequence: CASSPRVSGANVLTF.

V is TRBV7-2 and J is TRBJ1-1, with a possible D match to TRBD1 (6 bases). This CDR3 spans 17 amino acids. Between the trimmed V and J ends, which lost 5 bases and 1 base, there was a span of 20 bases. Germline CDR1 reads SGHTA; CDR2 reads FQGNSA. Here the CDR3 reads CASSPLGGALWNTEAFF. The CDR3 bases are TGTGCCAGCAGCCCGCTAGGGGGGGCCCTCTGGAACACTGAAGCTTTCTTT.

The rearrangement joins TRBV21-1 to TRBJ1-2; the table's D gene call, TRBD1, was not cross checked with the DNA. TRBV21-1 is flagged as a pseudogene. The CDR3 spans 17 residues. The chain's CDR3 is CASSKDLEAGGIYGYTF. DNA for the CDR3: TGTGCCAGCAGCAAAGATCTTGAGGCAGGGGGCATCTATGGCTACACCTTC.

The chain is built from TRBV5-1 and TRBJ2-7, with 9 bases identical to TRBD2. This CDR3 is built from 14 residues. After removal of 3 bases from V and 0 bases from J, the junction contained 1 base not matched to a gene. Germline CDR1 reads SGHRS; CDR2 reads YFSETQ. The CDR3 DNA is TGCGCCAGCAGCTCGGGACTAGCCTCCTACGAGCAGTACTTC. It encodes CASSSGLASYEQYF. Using reference TRBV5-1 and TRBJ2-7 for the parts outside the CDR3, the full variable domain is KAGVTQTPRYLIKTRGQQVTLSCSPISGHRSVSWYQQTPGQGLQFLFEYFSETQRNKGNFPGRFSGRQFSNSRSEMNVSTLELGDSALYLCASSSGLASYEQYFGPGTRLTVT.

The chain has TRBV9 and TRBJ2-1; 9 nucleotides match TRBD1. V lost 4 bases and J lost 0; bases outside the gene matches: 8. From germline, CDR1 is SGDLS and CDR2 YYNGEE. The CDR3 contains 17 residues. The chain's CDR3 is CASSPRTGASSYNEQFF. Here the CDR3 DNA reads TGTGCCAGCAGCCCCAGGACAGGGGCTAGCTCCTACAATGAGCAGTTCTTC.

This clone was recorded once. This chain links TRBV5-1 with TRBJ2-7; D tentatively fits TRBD1 or TRBD2 (5 bases each). The CDR3 is 14 amino acids. V dropped 0 bases and J dropped 3 bases, with 10 bases sitting between them. Germline V gene lookup returns CDR1 SGHRS and CDR2 YFSETQ. This CDR3 reads CASSLGDRNYEQYF. CDR3 bases: TGCGCCAGCAGCTTGGGGGACCGCAACTACGAGCAGTACTTC.